This T cell receptor beta chain was captured by sequencing in a study of cytomegalovirus exposure and HLA in healthy donors. General study results and limits: Among donors in an Asian-associated ancestry cluster, a later analysis reportedly found fewer N-insertions than the roughly 610-donor mean. Later analysis indicated greater clonal expansion among HLA-associated TCR beta chains than among equally common other chains.

Vbeta (60) and Jbeta (13) primers were used in the PCR. Methods used by the authors: Counted up in a later analysis, unique TCR beta chains came to some 75 million, with roughly 11 million shared. Libraries were prepared by immunoSEQ multiplex PCR; TCRdb keeps only in-frame clonotypes and omits some of them. Clone size and the V and J calls come from that table; the DNA yielded D and trimming. The sample carries over 80,000 clones, approximately 64% recorded once. Unrecorded immune exposures were likely, despite nominal health at sampling. Concerning this clone: The antigen remains unidentified.

This clonotype originated in a boy aged 5-17 years in good health and CMV-seropositive. The source material was PBMCs.

The CDR3 DNA follows: TGTGCCAGCAGCTCAGGACAGGCGGTCTACACCTTC. Residues: CASSSGQAVYTF. J is TRBJ1-2 and V is TRBV7-8, with 7 bases aligning to TRBD1. In germline, CDR1 is SGHVS, CDR2 FQNEAQ. Trimming removed 4 bases from V and 10 bases from J; junction bases left unmatched: 6. There are 12 residues in the CDR3.